This T cell receptor (beta chain) came from a study of response to subunit inactivated influenza vaccine. TCRdb passed the RT-PCR reads through MiXCR, listing each CDR3 protein once. The sample lists around 300,000 distinct CDR3 sequences; 20% to 25% were seen once. Between the trimmed V and J ends, which lost 6 bases and 0 bases, there was a span of 18 bases. Germline V gives CDR1 MNHGY, CDR2 SVAAGI. The CDR3 is made up of 17 amino acids. This clonotype was obtained from a man in his fifties or sixties who received an inactivated influenza vaccine. V usage is TRBV6-9 and J usage is TRBJ2-4; D unclear. Sequenced material: PBMCs from blood, taken 21 months after vaccination. CDR3 protein: CASSRVRRPLAKNIQYF. CDR3 sequence (DNA): TGTGCCAGCAGCCGCGTTCGGAGACCCCTAGCCAAAAACATTCAGTACTTC.